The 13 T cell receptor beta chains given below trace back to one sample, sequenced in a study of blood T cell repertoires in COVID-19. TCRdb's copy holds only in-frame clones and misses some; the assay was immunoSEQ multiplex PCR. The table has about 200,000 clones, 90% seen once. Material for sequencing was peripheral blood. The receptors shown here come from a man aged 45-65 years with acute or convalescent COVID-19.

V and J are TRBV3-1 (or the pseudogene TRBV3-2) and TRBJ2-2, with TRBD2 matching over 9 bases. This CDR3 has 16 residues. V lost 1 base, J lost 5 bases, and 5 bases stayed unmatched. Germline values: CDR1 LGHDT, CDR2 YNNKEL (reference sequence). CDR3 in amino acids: CASSQGSGSLTGELFF. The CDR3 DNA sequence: TGTGCCAGCAGCCAAGGTAGCGGGAGTCTAACCGGGGAGCTGTTTTTT.

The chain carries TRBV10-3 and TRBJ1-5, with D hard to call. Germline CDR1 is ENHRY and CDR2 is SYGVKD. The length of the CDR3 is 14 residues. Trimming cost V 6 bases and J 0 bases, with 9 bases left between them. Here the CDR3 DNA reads TGTGCCATCAGCGAAACGCGTAGCAATCAGCCCCAGCATTTT. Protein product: CAISETRSNQPQHF.

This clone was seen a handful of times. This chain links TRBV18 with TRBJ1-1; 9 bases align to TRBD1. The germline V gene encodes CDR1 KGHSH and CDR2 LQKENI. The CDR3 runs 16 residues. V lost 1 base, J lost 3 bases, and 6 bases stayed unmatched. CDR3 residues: CASSPRTGGRDTEAFF. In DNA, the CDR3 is TGTGCCAGCTCACCACGTACAGGGGGCAGGGACACTGAAGCTTTCTTT.

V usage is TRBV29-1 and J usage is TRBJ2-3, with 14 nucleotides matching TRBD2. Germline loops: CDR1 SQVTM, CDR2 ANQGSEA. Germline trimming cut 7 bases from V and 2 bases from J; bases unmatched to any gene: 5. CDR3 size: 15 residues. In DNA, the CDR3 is TGCAGCGAGGGGACTAGCGGGGGTTCCACAGATACGCAGTATTTT. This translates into CSEGTSGGSTDTQYF.

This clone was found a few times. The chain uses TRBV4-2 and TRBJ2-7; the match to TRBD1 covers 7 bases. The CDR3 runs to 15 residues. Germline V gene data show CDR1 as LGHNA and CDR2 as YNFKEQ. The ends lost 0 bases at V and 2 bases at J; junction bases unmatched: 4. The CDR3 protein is CASSQEGTEAYEQYF. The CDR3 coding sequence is TGTGCCAGCAGCCAAGAAGGGACAGAAGCCTACGAGCAGTACTTC.

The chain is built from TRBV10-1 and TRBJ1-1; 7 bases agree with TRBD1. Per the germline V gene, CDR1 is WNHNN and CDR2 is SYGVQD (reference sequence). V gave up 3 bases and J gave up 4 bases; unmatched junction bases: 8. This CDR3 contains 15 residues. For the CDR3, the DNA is TGCGCCAGCAGTGACCCGAAGGACAGGTCCACTGAAGCTTTCTTT. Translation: CASSDPKDRSTEAFF.

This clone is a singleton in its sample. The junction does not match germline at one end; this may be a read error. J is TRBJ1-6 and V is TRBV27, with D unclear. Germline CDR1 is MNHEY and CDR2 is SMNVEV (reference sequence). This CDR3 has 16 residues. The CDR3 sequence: CASSLSMSSYNSPLHF. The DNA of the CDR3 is TGTGCCAGCAGTCTATCGATGAGCTCCTATAATTCACCCCTCCACTTT.

The CDR3 nucleotides are TGTGCCAGCAGCTTAGGGGGAGAAAAGACCCAGTACTTC. Its translation: CASSLGGEKTQYF. V is TRBV11-3 and J is TRBJ2-5; TRBD2 is a possible D gene (5 bases). The CDR3 runs to 13 residues. Trimming shortened V by 1 base and J by 6 bases, and 9 bases separated the two germline ends. Germline V gene lookup returns CDR1 SGHNT and CDR2 YENEEA.

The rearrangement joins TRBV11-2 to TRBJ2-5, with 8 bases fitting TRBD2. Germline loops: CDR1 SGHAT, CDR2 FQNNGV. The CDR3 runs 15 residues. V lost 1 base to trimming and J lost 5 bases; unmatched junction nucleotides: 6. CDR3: CASSLGPRGAETQYF. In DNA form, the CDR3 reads TGTGCCAGCAGCTTAGGGCCGCGGGGGGCCGAGACCCAGTACTTC.

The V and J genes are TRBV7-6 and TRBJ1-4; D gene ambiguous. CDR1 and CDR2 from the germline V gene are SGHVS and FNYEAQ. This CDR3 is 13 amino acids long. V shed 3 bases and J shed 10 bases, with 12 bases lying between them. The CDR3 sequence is CASSFDEAGKLFF. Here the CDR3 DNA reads TGTGCCAGCAGCTTTGATGAAGCTGGAAAACTGTTTTTT.

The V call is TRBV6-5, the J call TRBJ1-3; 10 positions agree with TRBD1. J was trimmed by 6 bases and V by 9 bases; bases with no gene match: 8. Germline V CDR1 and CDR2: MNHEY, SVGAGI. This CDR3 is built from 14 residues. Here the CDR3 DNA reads TGTGCCAGTTTGTGGACAGGGGGAGAAAACACCATATATTTT. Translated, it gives CASLWTGGENTIYF.

The CDR3 reads CASSLTALSNQPQHF. The CDR3, as DNA: TGTGCCAGCAGTTTGACAGCCCTTAGCAATCAGCCCCAGCATTTT. The J gene is TRBJ1-5, the V gene TRBV27, with D possibly matching TRBD1 (5 bases). Germline V gene data show CDR1 as MNHEY and CDR2 as SMNVEV (reference sequence). V lost 3 bases and J lost 0, with 9 bases in between. This CDR3 contains 15 residues.

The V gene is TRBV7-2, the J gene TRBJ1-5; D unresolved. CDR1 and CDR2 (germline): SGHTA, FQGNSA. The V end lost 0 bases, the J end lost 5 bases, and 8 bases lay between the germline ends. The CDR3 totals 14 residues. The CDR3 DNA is TGTGCCAGCAGCTTAGCCCAGGTCTATCAGCCCCAGCATTTT. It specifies CASSLAQVYQPQHF. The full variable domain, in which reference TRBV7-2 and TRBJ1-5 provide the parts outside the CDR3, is GAGVSQSPSNKVTEKGKDVELRCDPISGHTALYWYRQSLGQGLEFLIYFQGNSAPDKSGLPSDRFSAERTGGSVSTLTIQRTQQEDSAVYLCASSLAQVYQPQHFGDGTRLSIL.